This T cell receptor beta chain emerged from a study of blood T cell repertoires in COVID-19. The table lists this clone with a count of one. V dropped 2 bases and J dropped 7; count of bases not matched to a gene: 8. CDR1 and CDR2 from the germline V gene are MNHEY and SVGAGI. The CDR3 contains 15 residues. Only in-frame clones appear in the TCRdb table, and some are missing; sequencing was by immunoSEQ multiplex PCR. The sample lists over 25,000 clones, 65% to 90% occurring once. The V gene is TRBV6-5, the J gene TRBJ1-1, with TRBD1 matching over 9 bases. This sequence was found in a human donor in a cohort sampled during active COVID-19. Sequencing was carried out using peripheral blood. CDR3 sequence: CASSYGTGWEGEAFF. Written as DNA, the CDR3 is TGTGCCAGCAGTTACGGGACAGGGTGGGAGGGTGAAGCTTTCTTT.